Sequencing of this TCR beta chain was carried out in a study of T cell repertoires in cytomegalovirus infection. The overall study: Matching HLA type, along with CMV infection, was indicated by public TCR beta signatures.

By sample fraction, this clonotype is medium-sized. Its antigen is unidentified. TCRdb used MiXCR to reprocess the reads, holding one entry per CDR3 protein. The sample contains 7,100 or so distinct CDR3 sequences, 55% of which appear only once. Overall study findings and caveats: The ex vivo response showed dominance by HLA-C-restricted CMV-specific TCR beta clonotypes.

Germline CDR1 reads LGHDT; CDR2 reads YNNKEL (reference sequence). The CDR3 runs 15 residues. V was shortened by 1 base and J by 6 bases, with 13 bases between the two germline ends. Sequenced input: PBMCs, sequenced either directly or after in vitro stimulation (not recorded which). This clonotype was sampled from a human donor in good health (CMV status not recorded). Some clones in this sample may be carry-over from other donors' samples. J is TRBJ2-1 and V is TRBV3-1, with D possibly TRBD1 on 5 matching bases. The CDR3 protein is CASSQGSRVGNEQFF. CDR3 coding DNA: TGTGCCAGCAGCCAAGGTAGCAGGGTTGGCAATGAGCAGTTCTTC.